This T cell receptor beta chain was obtained from a study of shared clonotypes between healthy human individuals. Study-level findings and limits: Sorted-subset samples were not fully sequenced, rarefaction indicated. Few donors limited the genetic and exposure-history diversity represented.

Evenly divided among several immunoSEQ plates was the genomic DNA of each subset. The authors' processing: Junction-only sequences without quality scores were provided by ImmunoSEQ, so filtering was different. Assay used: immunoSEQ multiplex PCR; TCRdb lists only in-frame clones, some missing. The DNA was the basis for D and trimming; V, J and clone size are from that table. The sample carries roughly 720,000 clones, 90% recorded once. Concerning this clone itself: The antigen remains unidentified.

The CDR3 runs to 16 residues. This TCR was recovered from a man between 18 and 29 years old in good health. Some clones in this sample may be carry-over from other donors' samples. The sample was memory CD8+ T cells from PBMCs. Noted subset: CD45RO+ cells pooled with CCR7-negative TemRA cells. The chain couples TRBV21-1 to TRBJ2-1. TRBV21-1 is classified as a pseudogene. CDR3 sequence: CASTPNWVKLRNEQFF. The CDR3 coding sequence is TGTGCCAGCACCCCCAATTGGGTTAAACTTCGCAATGAGCAGTTCTTC.